This TCR beta chain emerged from a study of blood T cell repertoires in COVID-19. The wider study: The study drew acute and convalescent COVID-19 samples from the United States, Italy and Spain.

Assay: immunoSEQ multiplex PCR; the TCRdb copy retains only in-frame clones and omits some. The data show 200,000 to 300,000 clones, with approximately 80% seen just once and about 9% held by the top ten. The V end was cut by 7 bases, the J end by 4 bases, with 11 bases between. This CDR3 has 14 amino acids. The germline V gene encodes CDR1 MDHEN and CDR2 SYDVKM. The sequence derives from a man aged 80 or over with acute or convalescent COVID-19. Material for sequencing was peripheral blood. V usage is TRBV28 and J usage is TRBJ1-6, with D perhaps TRBD1 (6 bases). The CDR3 protein is CASTGQRYNSPLHF. The CDR3 nucleotides read TGTGCCAGCACCGGACAGAGATATAATTCACCCCTCCACTTT.